This T cell receptor (beta chain) derives from a study of cytomegalovirus exposure and HLA in healthy donors. Study summary: Across some 400 genotyped donors, 81% landed in the Caucasian-associated ancestry cluster.

PCR involved 60 Vbeta and 13 Jbeta primers. Assay used: immunoSEQ multiplex PCR; TCRdb lists only in-frame clones, some missing. Here the sample spans about 100,000 clones, 75% being singletons. The CDR3 extends over 16 amino acids. After removal of 7 bases from V and 2 bases from J, the junction contained 7 bases not matched to a gene. Germline lookup yields CDR1 GTSNPN and CDR2 SVGIG (reference sequence). Specimen: PBMCs. V is TRBV30 and J is TRBJ2-6; 11 bases map to TRBD1. The sequence derives from a man in his fifties in good health and CMV-seronegative. The CDR3 coding sequence is TGTGCCTCCACGGGACAGGGGGGTCCTGGGGCCAACGTCCTGACTTTC. This codes for CASTGQGGPGANVLTF. The full variable domain, rest sourced from reference TRBV30 and TRBJ2-6, is SQTIHQWPATLVQPVGSPLSLECTVEGTSNPNLYWYRQAAGRGLQLLFYSVGIGQISSEVPQNLSASRPQDRQFILSSKKLLLSDSGFYLCASTGQGGPGANVLTFGAGSRLTVL.